What follows is one T cell receptor (beta chain) and its context. The antigen remains undetermined. This sample was included in a study of OX40 agonist ivuxolimab in advanced cancers. Study outcomes and limitations: Some nonresponders also had low normalized T-cell clonal expansion.

The CDR3 has 16 amino acids. Trimming took 6 bases from V and 0 from J; bases not matched to a gene: 8. CDR1 and CDR2 (germline): KGHSH, LQKENI. The assay was immunoSEQ multiplex PCR, and TCRdb's table has in-frame clones only and misses some. The data hold approximately 50,000 clones, with around 84% observed a single time. Sequencing was performed on CD4+ or CD8+ T cells sorted from blood, taken in a trial of the OX40 agonist ivuxolimab. The clonotype was recovered from an adult with an advanced solid tumor such as melanoma, head and neck, liver or kidney cancer. The genes are TRBV18 and TRBJ2-1, with 7 bases fitting TRBD2. DNA of the CDR3: TGTGCCAGCTCTCACAGCGGGACGGCCTCCTACAATGAGCAGTTCTTC. Its translation is CASSHSGTASYNEQFF.